Sequencing of this T cell receptor beta chain was carried out in a study of blood T cell repertoires in COVID-19. In the study overall: The study drew acute and convalescent COVID-19 samples from the United States, Italy and Spain. PBMCs, B-cell-depleted T cells, or T cells were the source of the cDNA or gDNA that made up the material.

Assay: immunoSEQ multiplex PCR; the TCRdb copy retains only in-frame clones and omits some. The sample holds approximately 220,000 clones, around 91% seen once. This clone appeared once. All enrollees were about 18 to 89 years old and from about 24 US areas. V gave up 4 bases and J gave up 4 bases, with 10 bases separating them. Germline assignment: CDR1 SNHLY and CDR2 FYNNEI. This CDR3 contains 13 residues. The receptor was derived from a woman aged 18-29 years in a cohort exposed to, infected with or recovered from COVID-19 (not recorded which). The sequenced sample was PBMCs or T cells enriched from blood (not recorded which). The chain uses TRBV2 and TRBJ1-1; D is perhaps TRBD1 (6 bases). The CDR3 loop reads CASSVGGPTEAFF. The CDR3 DNA follows: TGTGCCAGCAGTGTCGGGGGGCCCACTGAAGCTTTCTTT.